This T cell receptor beta chain was sequenced for a study of T-cell reconstitution after alpha-beta-depleted transplantation in children. The length of the CDR3 is 13 residues. Germline V lookup: CDR1 MNHNS, CDR2 SASEGT. V lost 6 bases and J lost 2, with 10 bases in between. Ten or more counts support this clonotype. What it binds is not known. TCRbeta library preparation incorporated unique molecular identifiers. TCRdb re-called the PCR reads with MiXCR, one entry per CDR3 protein. This table has under 300,000 distinct CDR3 sequences, 9.5% to 13% appearing once. Overall study findings and caveats: T-cell numbers and diversity one year post-transplant derived largely from freshly generated T cells. The origin of high day-60 TCRbeta diversity in some patients lay in surviving recipient T cells and thymic progenitors. Reportedly, alpha-beta T cells present about two months post-transplant originated from several hundred expanded clones of graft origin.

The sequence derives from a male patient aged 2-9 years who had a stem cell transplant for chronic granulomatous disease, so the T cells may come from the graft donor. This chain joins TRBV6-1 and TRBJ2-5; the D gene is possibly TRBD1 (6 bases). The sample here was peripheral blood, taken 180 days after TCRalphabeta/CD19-depleted stem cell transplant. CDR3 DNA sequence: TGTGCCAGCAGAAACAGGGTACAAGAGACCCAGTACTTC. Its protein is CASRNRVQETQYF.